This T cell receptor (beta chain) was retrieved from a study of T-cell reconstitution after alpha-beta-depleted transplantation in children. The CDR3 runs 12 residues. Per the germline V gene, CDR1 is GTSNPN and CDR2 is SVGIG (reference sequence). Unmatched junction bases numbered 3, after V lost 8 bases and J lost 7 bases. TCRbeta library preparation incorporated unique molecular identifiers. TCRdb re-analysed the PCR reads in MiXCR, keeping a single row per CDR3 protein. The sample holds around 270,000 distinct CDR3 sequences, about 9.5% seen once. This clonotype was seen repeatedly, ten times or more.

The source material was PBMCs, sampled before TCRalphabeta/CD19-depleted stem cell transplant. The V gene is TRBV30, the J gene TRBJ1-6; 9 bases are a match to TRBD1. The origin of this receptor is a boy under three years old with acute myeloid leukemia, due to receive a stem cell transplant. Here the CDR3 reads CARGQGNSPLHF. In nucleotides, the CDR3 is TGTGCCCGCGGACAGGGGAATTCACCCCTCCACTTT.